Described below is a single TCR beta chain sequence and its context. Its matching antigen is unknown. TCRdb re-called the 5' RACE reads through MiXCR, storing one row per CDR3 protein. The table has under 900,000 distinct CDR3 sequences, 15% to 20% seen once. The data originate from a study of identical twins. Overall study results and limits: There were fewer insertions in abundant cord blood beta clonotypes, but memory repertoires showed no such pattern.

J was trimmed by 2 bases and V by 3 bases; bases with no gene match: 3. Looked up from germline, CDR1 is LNHNV and CDR2 is YYDKDF (reference sequence). This CDR3 comprises 14 residues. These data were likewise used in another study, on T cells expressing NK-cell markers. That source reports: In roughly 6 donors, dominant CD3+CD56+NKG2C+ clones formed 1.0-7.0% of CD8+ cells. Among a few donors, these clonotypes also ranked first in the CD3+CD56-NKG2C+ fraction.

Specimen: PBMCs. The source is a woman younger than 35 in good health. The chain has TRBV15 and TRBJ2-7, with 8 bases lining up with TRBD2. The CDR3 coding sequence is TGTGCCACCAGCAGGGGAGCGGGAGCCTACGAGCAGTACTTC. Its protein is CATSRGAGAYEQYF. Full variable domain (remainder filled in from reference TRBV15 and TRBJ2-7): DAMVIQNPRYQVTQFGKPVTLSCSQTLNHNVMYWYQQKSSQAPKLLFHYYDKDFNNEADTPDNFQSRRPNTSFCFLDIRSPGLGDTAMYLCATSRGAGAYEQYFGPGTRLTVT.